Below, 27 T cell receptor beta chains from the same sample are listed, as sequenced in a study of CXCR3-negative and CXCR3-positive naive CD8 T cells. Libraries of TRB cDNA were made by 5' RACE and carried UMIs. Each CDR3 protein gets one entry in TCRdb, which reprocessed the 5' RACE reads and gives no DNA. The sample table includes about 62,000 distinct CDR3 sequences. What was sequenced was naive CXCR3- CD8+ T cells from blood. Specified subset: CD45RO-CCR7+CD27+CD95- naive CD8+ T cells lacking CXCR3 (TNR3-). Source of these receptors: a human donor in good health. Some clones in this sample may be carry-over from other donors' samples.

The chain carries TRBV4-2 and TRBJ1-1; TCRdb calls TRBD1, which cannot be checked without DNA. CDR3 length: 14 amino acids. CDR1 is LGHNA, CDR2 YNFKEQ, per germline. The CDR3 here is CASTTGEVGTEAFF.

J is TRBJ1-6 and V is TRBV19; lacking DNA, the TRBD1 call made by TCRdb goes unchecked. The CDR3 covers 15 residues. CDR1 LNHDA and CDR2 SQIVND come from the germline V gene (reference sequence). The CDR3 is CASRTGTGYNSPLHF.

The chain links TRBV29-1 to TRBJ2-7. This CDR3 has 13 amino acids. Germline loops: CDR1 SQVTM, CDR2 ANQGSEA. Here the CDR3 reads CSVGFTFPYEQYF.

The chain uses TRBV5-5 and TRBJ1-1; the TRBD1 assignment by TCRdb is unverifiable without DNA. Germline values: CDR1 SGHKS, CDR2 YYEKEE (reference sequence). This CDR3 spans 14 amino acids. CDR3: CASSENRDNTEAFF. Full variable domain (rest looked up from reference TRBV5-5 and TRBJ1-1): DAGVTQSPTHLIKTRGQQVTLRCSPISGHKSVSWYQQVLGQGPQFIFQYYEKEERGRGNFPDRFSARQFPNYSSELNVNALLLGDSALYLCASSENRDNTEAFFGQGTRLTVV.

V is TRBV20-1 and J is TRBJ1-4; TCRdb indicates TRBD1, and absent DNA this call remains unverified. Germline CDR1 DFQATT, CDR2 SNEGSKA (reference sequence). The CDR3 is 17 amino acids. This CDR3 reads CSAIEGIPGQINEKLFF.

V usage is TRBV7-9 and J usage is TRBJ1-4. CDR1 is SEHNR, CDR2 FQNEAQ, per germline (reference sequence). The CDR3 loop spans 14 amino acids. The CDR3: CASSPPATNEKLFF.

The chain has TRBV6-2 or TRBV6-3 and TRBJ2-5; absent DNA, TCRdb's TRBD1 call cannot be checked. Germline CDR1 is MNHEY and CDR2 is SVGEGT. CDR3 size: 16 residues. This chain's CDR3 is CASSPIFGRDQETQYF.

The J gene is TRBJ2-1, the V gene TRBV12-3 or TRBV12-4; checking the TCRdb D call of TRBD1 is not possible without DNA. The CDR3 extends over 20 amino acids. Here the CDR3 reads CASSLVLWTALTHTYNEQFF.

The chain has TRBV4-3 and TRBJ1-1. This CDR3 contains 15 residues. The germline V gene encodes CDR1 LGHNA and CDR2 YSLEER. The CDR3 loop reads CASSQDHGEDTEAFF.

This sequence joins TRBV25-1 and TRBJ2-7; TCRdb names TRBD2, which stays unverified in the absence of DNA. The CDR3 is 11 residues long. Germline loops: CDR1 MGHDK, CDR2 SYGVNS. CDR3 sequence reads: CASLAGFQQYF.

This sequence joins TRBV14 and TRBJ2-1; TCRdb outputs TRBD1, but without DNA this stays unchecked. The CDR3 has 17 residues. The germline gives CDR1 SGHDN, CDR2 FVKESK. CDR3 amino acids: CASSLWTGGASYNEQFF.

The V and J genes are TRBV10-3 and TRBJ2-7; the TRBD2 assignment by TCRdb is unverifiable without DNA. Germline V lookup: CDR1 ENHRY, CDR2 SYGVKD. The CDR3 is 14 amino acids. Here the CDR3 reads CAISEEGLSYEQYF.

The CDR3 sequence: CASSLLQLENIQYF. This chain uses TRBV12-3 or TRBV12-4 with TRBJ2-4; absent DNA, TCRdb's TRBD2 call cannot be checked. The CDR3 spans 14 residues.

This chain joins TRBV6-5 and TRBJ1-2; TCRdb picks TRBD1, but there is no DNA to check that call. Germline-derived CDR1 and CDR2 are MNHEY and SVGAGI. This CDR3 contains 13 residues. Here the CDR3 reads CASRPTGAGSYTF.

The chain has TRBV29-1 and TRBJ2-3. Germline CDR1 and CDR2: SQVTM and ANQGSEA. This CDR3 spans 16 amino acids. CDR3 protein: CSVEAADGTSTDTQYF.

The chain joins TRBV7-9 to TRBJ2-7; with no DNA, the TCRdb D assignment of TRBD1 cannot be verified. This CDR3 has 15 amino acids. CDR1 SEHNR and CDR2 FQNEAQ come from the germline V gene (reference sequence). CDR3 loop: CASVGILQGTYEQYF.

This chain links TRBV29-1 with TRBJ2-1; absent DNA, TCRdb's TRBD1 call cannot be checked. This CDR3 has 14 residues. In germline, CDR1 is SQVTM, CDR2 ANQGSEA. The CDR3 spells CSVGRGDRVNEQFF.

The J gene is TRBJ2-1, the V gene TRBV20-1; TCRdb gives TRBD1 as the D gene, but with no DNA this cannot be confirmed. Germline CDR1 is DFQATT and CDR2 is SNEGSKA (reference sequence). There are 12 residues in the CDR3. The CDR3 reads CSATLQGWEQFF.

J is TRBJ1-5 and V is TRBV29-1; as DNA is missing, the TRBD1 call by TCRdb cannot be tested. The CDR3 length is 15 residues. Germline values: CDR1 SQVTM, CDR2 ANQGSEA. CDR3 sequence: CSVAVTGMGNQPQHF.

This chain joins TRBV27 and TRBJ1-1; the TRBD1 assignment by TCRdb is unverifiable without DNA. Germline loops: CDR1 MNHEY, CDR2 SMNVEV (reference sequence). The CDR3 runs to 13 residues. This CDR3 reads CASSPRGVTEAFF.

CDR3 sequence reads: CASSQEGLAVAPFRTDTQYF. The gene calls are TRBV3-1 and TRBJ2-3; no DNA is available, so the TRBD2 call from TCRdb remains unchecked. The germline V gene has CDR1 LGHDT and CDR2 YNNKEL (reference sequence). The CDR3 is made up of 20 amino acids.

The chain links TRBV7-9 to TRBJ2-7; checking the TCRdb D call of TRBD1 is not possible without DNA. This CDR3 is built from 18 residues. Germline CDR1 and CDR2: SEHNR and FQNEAQ (reference sequence). The CDR3 is CASSFGTWASMGVYEQYF.

The V call is TRBV6-2 or TRBV6-3, the J call TRBJ2-7; the TRBD1 assignment by TCRdb is unverifiable without DNA. The CDR3 length is 15 residues. CDR1 and CDR2 from the germline V gene are MNHEY and SVGEGT. The CDR3 here is CASRKGTVLSYEQYF.

This chain connects TRBV7-2 to TRBJ2-3; TCRdb proposes TRBD1, but this gene call is untestable without DNA. Germline V gives CDR1 SGHTA, CDR2 FQGNSA. The CDR3 is 16 amino acids. CDR3 sequence: CASSLPRDTSSDTQYF.

The rearrangement uses TRBV29-1 and TRBJ2-4; TCRdb's assignment of TRBD1 cannot be checked, as there is no DNA. Germline V gives CDR1 SQVTM, CDR2 ANQGSEA. The length of the CDR3 is 13 residues. This CDR3 is CSVEWGSKNIQYF.

The chain is built from TRBV5-4 and TRBJ2-7. The CDR3 consists of 15 residues. Germline V CDR1 and CDR2: SGHNT, YYREEE (reference sequence). The CDR3 region is CARSFFSELSYEQYF.

CDR3 sequence reads: CASSLVGTAYEQYF. The rearrangement uses TRBV7-9 and TRBJ2-7. This CDR3 has 14 residues. Germline values: CDR1 SEHNR, CDR2 FQNEAQ (reference sequence).